This T cell receptor (beta chain) was found in a study of blood T cell repertoires in COVID-19. Sequencing used immunoSEQ multiplex PCR; TCRdb keeps in-frame clones, though not all of them. The table shows a few hundred thousand clones, with roughly nine tenths occurring only once. Enrolled during active infection, Seattle patients were then followed longitudinally. Germline assignment: CDR1 LNHDA and CDR2 SQIVND (reference sequence). V gave up 5 bases and J gave up 5 bases; unmatched junction bases: 14. The CDR3 has 16 amino acids. The chain links TRBV19 to TRBJ2-5; 7 bases are a match to TRBD2. The specimen sequenced was peripheral blood. The clonotype was recovered from a woman aged 25 to 45 with COVID-19, enrolled during active disease. The CDR3 protein is CASSAQLGRGRETQYF. In nucleotides, the CDR3 is TGTGCCAGTAGTGCCCAACTGGGGAGGGGCAGGGAGACCCAGTACTTC.